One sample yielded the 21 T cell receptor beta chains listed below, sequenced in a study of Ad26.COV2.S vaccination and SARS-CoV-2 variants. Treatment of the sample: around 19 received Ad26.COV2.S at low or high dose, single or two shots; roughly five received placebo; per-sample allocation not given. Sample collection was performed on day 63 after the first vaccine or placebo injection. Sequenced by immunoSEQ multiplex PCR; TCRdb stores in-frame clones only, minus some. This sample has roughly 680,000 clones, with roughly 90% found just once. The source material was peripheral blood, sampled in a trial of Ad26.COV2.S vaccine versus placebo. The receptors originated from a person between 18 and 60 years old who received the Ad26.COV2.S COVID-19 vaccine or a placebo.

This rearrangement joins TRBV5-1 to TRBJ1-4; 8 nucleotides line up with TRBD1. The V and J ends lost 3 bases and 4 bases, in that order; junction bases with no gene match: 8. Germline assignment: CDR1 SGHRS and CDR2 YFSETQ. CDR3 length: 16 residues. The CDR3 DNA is TGCGCCAGCAGCTCAGCAGGGGGCGCAGGTAATGAAAAACTGTTTTTT. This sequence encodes CASSSAGGAGNEKLFF.

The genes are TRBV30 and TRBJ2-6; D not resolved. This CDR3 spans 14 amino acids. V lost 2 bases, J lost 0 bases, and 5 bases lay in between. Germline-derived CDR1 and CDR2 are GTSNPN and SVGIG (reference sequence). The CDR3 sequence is CAWSPYSGANVLTF. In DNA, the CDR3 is TGTGCCTGGAGTCCATACTCTGGGGCCAACGTCCTGACTTTC. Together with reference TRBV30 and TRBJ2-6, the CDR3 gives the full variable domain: SQTIHQWPATLVQPVGSPLSLECTVEGTSNPNLYWYRQAAGRGLQLLFYSVGIGQISSEVPQNLSASRPQDRQFILSSKKLLLSDSGFYLCAWSPYSGANVLTFGAGSRLTVL.

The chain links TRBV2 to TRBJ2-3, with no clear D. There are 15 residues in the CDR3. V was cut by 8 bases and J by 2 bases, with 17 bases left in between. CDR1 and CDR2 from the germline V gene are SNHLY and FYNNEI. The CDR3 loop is CASGRADWDTDTQYF. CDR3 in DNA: TGTGCCAGCGGCCGGGCCGACTGGGACACAGATACGCAGTATTTT.

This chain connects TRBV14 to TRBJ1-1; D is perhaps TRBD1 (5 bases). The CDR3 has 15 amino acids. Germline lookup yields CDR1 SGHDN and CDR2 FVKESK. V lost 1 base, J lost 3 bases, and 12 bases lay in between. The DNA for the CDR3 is TGTGCCAGCAGCCAAGTCGGGGGTTGGGACACTGAAGCTTTCTTT. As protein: CASSQVGGWDTEAFF.

CDR3 sequence: CASSIGGRSPLHF. The CDR3, as DNA: TGTGCCAGTAGTATTGGGGGGCGCTCACCCCTCCACTTT. The chain couples TRBV19 to TRBJ1-6; perhaps TRBD1 as D (6 bases). Trimming left V 3 bases short and J 10 bases short, with 10 bases between. The germline CDR1 and CDR2 sequences are LNHDA and SQIVND (reference sequence). The CDR3 loop spans 13 amino acids.

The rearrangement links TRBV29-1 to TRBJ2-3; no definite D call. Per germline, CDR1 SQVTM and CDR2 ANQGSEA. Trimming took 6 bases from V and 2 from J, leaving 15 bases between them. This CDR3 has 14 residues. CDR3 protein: CSVAAHYDTDTQYF. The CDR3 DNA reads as TGCAGCGTGGCAGCGCACTACGACACAGATACGCAGTATTTT.

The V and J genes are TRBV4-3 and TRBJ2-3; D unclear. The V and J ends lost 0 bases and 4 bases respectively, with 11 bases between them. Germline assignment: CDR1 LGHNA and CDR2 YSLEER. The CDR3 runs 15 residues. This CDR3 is CASSQERRPADTQYF. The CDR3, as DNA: TGCGCCAGCAGCCAAGAACGTCGCCCCGCAGATACGCAGTATTTT.

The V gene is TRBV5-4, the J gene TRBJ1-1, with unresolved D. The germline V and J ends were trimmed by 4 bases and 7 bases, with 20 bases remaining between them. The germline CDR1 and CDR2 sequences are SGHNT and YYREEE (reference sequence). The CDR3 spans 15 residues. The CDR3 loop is CASSRSAGLGGEAFF. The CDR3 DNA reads TGTGCCAGCAGCCGTAGCGCGGGGTTGGGTGGTGAAGCTTTCTTT.

As DNA, the CDR3 is TGTGCCAGCAGGGACCTGGGACAGACTAATGAAAAACTGTTTTTT. Residues: CASRDLGQTNEKLFF. The chain couples TRBV6-5 to TRBJ1-4, with 7 bases that match TRBD1. This CDR3 is 15 amino acids long. The V and J ends lost 6 bases and 2 bases, in that order; junction bases with no gene match: 6. Germline V gives CDR1 MNHEY, CDR2 SVGAGI.

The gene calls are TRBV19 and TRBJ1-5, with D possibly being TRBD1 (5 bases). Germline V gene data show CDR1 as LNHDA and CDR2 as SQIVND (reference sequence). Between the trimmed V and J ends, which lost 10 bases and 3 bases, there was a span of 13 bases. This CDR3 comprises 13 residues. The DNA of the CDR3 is TGTGCCACCGACGACAGCCCCAATCAGCCCCAGCATTTT. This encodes CATDDSPNQPQHF.

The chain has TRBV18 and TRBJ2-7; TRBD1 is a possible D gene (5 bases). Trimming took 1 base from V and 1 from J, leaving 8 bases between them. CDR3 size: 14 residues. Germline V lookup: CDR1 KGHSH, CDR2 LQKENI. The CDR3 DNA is TGTGCCAGCTCACCACAGACAGCTTCCTACGAGCAGTACTTC. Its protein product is CASSPQTASYEQYF.

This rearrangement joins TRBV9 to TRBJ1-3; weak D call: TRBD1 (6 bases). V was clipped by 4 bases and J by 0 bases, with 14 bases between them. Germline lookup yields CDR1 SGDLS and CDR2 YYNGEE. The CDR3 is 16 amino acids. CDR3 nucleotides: TGTGCCAGCAGCCCCCGAGGGGGACGCTCTGGAAACACCATATATTTT. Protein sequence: CASSPRGGRSGNTIYF.

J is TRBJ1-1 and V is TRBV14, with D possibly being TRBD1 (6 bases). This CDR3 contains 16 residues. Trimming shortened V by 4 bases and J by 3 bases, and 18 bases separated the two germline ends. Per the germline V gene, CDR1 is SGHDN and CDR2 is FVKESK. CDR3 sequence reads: CASSRRLGGPDTEAFF. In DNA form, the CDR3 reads TGTGCCAGCAGCCGACGGCTTGGGGGCCCAGACACTGAAGCTTTCTTT. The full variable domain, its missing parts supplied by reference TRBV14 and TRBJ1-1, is EAGVTQFPSHSVIEKGQTVTLRCDPISGHDNLYWYRRVMGKEIKFLLHFVKESKQDESGMPNNRFLAERTGGTYSTLKVQPAELEDSGVYFCASSRRLGGPDTEAFFGQGTRLTVV.

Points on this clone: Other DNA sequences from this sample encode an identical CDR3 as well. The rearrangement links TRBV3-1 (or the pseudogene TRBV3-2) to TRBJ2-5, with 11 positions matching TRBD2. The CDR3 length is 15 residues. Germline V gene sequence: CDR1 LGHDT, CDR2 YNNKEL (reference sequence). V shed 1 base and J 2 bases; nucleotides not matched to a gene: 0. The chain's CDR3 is CASSQGTSGQETQYF. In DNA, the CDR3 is TGTGCCAGCAGCCAAGGGACTAGCGGGCAAGAGACCCAGTACTTC.

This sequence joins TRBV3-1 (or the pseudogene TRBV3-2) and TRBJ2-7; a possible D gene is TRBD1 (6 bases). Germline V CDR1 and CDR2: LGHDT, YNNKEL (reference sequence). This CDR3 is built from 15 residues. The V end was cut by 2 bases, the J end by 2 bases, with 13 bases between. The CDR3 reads CASSQSSDSTYEQYF. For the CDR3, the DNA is TGTGCCAGCAGCCAATCCTCGGACAGCACCTACGAGCAGTACTTC.

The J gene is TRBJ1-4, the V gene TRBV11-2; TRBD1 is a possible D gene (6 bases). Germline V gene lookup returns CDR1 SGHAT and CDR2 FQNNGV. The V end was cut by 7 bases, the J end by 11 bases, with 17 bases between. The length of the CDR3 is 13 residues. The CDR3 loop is CASNYQLGGKLFF. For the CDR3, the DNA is TGTGCCAGCAACTACCAGTTAGGGGGGAAACTGTTTTTT.

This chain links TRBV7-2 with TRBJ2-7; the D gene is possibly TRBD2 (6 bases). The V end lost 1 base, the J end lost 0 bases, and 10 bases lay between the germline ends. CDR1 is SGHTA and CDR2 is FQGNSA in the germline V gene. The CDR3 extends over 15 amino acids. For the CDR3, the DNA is TGTGCCAGCAGCTTAGAAGCCGGGAGCTCCTACGAGCAGTACTTC. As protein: CASSLEAGSSYEQYF.

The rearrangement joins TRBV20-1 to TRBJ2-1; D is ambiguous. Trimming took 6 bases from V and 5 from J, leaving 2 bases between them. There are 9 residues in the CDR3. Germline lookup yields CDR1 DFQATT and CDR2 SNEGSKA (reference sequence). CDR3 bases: TGCAGTGCCAACAATGAGCAGTTCTTC. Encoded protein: CSANNEQFF.

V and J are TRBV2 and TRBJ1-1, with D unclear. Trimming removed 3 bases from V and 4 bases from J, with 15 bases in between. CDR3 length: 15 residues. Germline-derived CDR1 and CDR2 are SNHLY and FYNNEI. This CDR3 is CASSDSGVGSTEAFF. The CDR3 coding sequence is TGTGCCAGCAGTGACTCAGGTGTCGGGAGCACTGAAGCTTTCTTT.

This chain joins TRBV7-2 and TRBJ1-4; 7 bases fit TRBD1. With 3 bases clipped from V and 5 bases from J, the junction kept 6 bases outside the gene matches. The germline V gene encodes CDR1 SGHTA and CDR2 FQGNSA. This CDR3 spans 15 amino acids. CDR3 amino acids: CASSFIRGVNEKLFF. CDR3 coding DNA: TGTGCCAGCAGCTTTATCAGGGGGGTGAATGAAAAACTGTTTTTT.

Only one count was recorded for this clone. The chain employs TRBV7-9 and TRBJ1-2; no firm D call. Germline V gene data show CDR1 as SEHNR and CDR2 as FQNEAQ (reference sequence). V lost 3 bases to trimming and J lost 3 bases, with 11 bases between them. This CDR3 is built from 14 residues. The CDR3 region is CASSFSALHYGYTF. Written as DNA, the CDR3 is TGTGCCAGCAGCTTTTCAGCTCTTCACTATGGCTACACCTTC.